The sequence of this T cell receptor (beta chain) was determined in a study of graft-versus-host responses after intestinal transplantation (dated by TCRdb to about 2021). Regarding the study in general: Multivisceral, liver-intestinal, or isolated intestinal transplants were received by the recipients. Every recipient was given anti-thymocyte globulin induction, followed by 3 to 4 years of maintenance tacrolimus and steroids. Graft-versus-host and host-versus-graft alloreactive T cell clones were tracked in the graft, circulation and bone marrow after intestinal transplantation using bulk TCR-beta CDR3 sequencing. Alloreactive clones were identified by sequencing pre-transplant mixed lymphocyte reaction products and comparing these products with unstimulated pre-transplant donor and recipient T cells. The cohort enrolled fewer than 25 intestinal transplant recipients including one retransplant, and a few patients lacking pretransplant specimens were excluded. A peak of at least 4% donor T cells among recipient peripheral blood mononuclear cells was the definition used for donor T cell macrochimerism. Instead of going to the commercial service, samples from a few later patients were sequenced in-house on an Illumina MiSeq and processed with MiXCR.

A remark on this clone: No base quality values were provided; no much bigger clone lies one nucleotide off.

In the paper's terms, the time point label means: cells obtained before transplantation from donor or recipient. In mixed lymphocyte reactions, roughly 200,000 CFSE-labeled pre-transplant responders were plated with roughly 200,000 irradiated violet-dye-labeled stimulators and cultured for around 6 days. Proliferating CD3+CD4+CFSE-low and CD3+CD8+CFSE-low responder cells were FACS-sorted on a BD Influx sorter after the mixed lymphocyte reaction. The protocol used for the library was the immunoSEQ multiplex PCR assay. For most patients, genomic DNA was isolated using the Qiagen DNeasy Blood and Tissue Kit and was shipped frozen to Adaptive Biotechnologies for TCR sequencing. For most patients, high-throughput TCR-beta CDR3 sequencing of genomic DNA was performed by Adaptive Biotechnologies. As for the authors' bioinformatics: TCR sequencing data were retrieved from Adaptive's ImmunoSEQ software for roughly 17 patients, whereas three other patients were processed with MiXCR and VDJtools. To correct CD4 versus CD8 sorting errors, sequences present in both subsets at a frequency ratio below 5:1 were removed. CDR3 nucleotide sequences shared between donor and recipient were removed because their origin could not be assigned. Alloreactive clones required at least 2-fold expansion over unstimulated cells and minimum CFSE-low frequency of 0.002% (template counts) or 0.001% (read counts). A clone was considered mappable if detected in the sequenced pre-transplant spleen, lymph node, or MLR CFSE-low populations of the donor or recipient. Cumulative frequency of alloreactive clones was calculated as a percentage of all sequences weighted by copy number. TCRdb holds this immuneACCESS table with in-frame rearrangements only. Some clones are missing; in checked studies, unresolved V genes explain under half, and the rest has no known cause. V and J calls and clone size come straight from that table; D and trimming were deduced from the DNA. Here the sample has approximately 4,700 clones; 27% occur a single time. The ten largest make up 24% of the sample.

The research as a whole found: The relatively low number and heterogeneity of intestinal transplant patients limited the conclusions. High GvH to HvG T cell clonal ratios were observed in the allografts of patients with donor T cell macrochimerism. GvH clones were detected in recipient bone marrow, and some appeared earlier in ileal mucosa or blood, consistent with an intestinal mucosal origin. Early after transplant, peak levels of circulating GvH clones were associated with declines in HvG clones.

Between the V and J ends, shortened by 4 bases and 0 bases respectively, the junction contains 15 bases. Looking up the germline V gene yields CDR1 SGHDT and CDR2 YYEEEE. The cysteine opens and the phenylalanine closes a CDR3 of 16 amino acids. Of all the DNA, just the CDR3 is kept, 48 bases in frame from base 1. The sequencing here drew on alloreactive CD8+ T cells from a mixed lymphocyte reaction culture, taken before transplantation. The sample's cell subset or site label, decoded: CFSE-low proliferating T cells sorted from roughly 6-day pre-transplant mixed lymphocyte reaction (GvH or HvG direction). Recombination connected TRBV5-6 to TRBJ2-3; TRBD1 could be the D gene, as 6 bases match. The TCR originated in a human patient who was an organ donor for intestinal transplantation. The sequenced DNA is TGTGCCAGCAGCGCGACAGGTTTAACTAGCACAGATACGCAGTATTTT. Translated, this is CASSATGLTSTDTQYF.